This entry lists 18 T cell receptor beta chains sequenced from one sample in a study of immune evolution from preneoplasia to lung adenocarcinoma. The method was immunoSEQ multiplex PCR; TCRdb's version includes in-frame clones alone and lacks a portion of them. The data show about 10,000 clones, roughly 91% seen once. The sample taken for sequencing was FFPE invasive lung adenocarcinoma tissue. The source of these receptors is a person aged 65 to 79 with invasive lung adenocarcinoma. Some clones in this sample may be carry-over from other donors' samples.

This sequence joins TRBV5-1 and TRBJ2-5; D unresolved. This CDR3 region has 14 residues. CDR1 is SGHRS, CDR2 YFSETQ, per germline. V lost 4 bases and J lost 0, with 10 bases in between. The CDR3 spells CASSPPHNQETQYF. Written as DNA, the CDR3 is TGCGCCAGCAGCCCCCCCCACAACCAAGAGACCCAGTACTTC.

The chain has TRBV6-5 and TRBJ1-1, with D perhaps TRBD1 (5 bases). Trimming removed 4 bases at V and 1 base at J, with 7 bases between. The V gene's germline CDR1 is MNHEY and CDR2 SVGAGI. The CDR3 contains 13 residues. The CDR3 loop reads CASSSGQNTEAFF. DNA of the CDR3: TGTGCCAGCAGTTCCGGACAGAACACTGAAGCTTTCTTT.

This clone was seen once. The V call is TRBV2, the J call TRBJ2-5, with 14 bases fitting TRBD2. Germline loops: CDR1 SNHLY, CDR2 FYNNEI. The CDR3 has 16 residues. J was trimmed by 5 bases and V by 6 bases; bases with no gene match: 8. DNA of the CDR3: TGTGCCAGCAGAATAGGGACTAGCGGGAGAGGCGAGACCCAGTACTTC. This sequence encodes CASRIGTSGRGETQYF.

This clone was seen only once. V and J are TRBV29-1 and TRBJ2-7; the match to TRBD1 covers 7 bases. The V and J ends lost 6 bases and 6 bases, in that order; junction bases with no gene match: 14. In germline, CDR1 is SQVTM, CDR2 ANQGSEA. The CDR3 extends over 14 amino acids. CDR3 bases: TGCAGCGTGGTCGGGACAGCCCTCCTGGGCGAGCAGTACTTC. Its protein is CSVVGTALLGEQYF.

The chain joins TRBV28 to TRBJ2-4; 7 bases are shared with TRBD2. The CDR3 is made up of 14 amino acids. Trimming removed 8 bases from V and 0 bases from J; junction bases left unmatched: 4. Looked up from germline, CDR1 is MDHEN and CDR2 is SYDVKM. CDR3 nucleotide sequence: TGTGCCAGCGAAACGGGGGGAGCCAAAAACATTCAGTACTTC. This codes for CASETGGAKNIQYF. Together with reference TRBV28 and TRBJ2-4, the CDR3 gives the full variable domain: DVKVTQSSRYLVKRTGEKVFLECVQDMDHENMFWYRQDPGLGLRLIYFSYDVKMKEKGDIPEGYSVSREKKERFSLILESASTNQTSMYLCASETGGAKNIQYFGAGTRLSVL.

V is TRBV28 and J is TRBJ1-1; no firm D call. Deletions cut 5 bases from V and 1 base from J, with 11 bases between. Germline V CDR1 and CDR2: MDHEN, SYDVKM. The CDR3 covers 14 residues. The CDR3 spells CASSPERANTEAFF. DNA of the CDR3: TGTGCCAGCAGTCCCGAGAGGGCGAACACTGAAGCTTTCTTT.

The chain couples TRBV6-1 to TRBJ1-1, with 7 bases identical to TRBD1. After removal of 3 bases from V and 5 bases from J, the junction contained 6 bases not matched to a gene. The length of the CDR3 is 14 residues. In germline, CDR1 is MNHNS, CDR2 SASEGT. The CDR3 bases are TGTGCCAGCAGTGAGACAGGGCGGGGGACTGAAGCTTTCTTT. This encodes CASSETGRGTEAFF.

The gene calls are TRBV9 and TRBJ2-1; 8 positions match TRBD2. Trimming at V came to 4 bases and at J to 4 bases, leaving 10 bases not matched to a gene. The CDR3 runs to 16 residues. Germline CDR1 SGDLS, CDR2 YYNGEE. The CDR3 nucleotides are TGTGCCAGCAGCTATTATTTACTAGCGGCTTACAATGAGCAGTTCTTC. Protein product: CASSYYLLAAYNEQFF.

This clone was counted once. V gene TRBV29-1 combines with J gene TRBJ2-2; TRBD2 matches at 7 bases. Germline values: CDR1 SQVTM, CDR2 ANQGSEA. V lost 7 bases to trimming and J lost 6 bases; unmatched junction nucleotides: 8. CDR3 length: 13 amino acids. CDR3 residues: CSGRVAGAGELFF. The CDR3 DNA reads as TGCAGCGGCAGGGTAGCGGGTGCCGGGGAGCTGTTTTTT.

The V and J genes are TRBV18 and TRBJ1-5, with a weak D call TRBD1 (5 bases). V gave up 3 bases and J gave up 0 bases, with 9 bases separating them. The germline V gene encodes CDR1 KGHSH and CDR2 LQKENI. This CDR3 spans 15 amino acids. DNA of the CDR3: TGTGCCAGCTCACCTGGGGGGGGTAGCAATCAGCCCCAGCATTTT. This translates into CASSPGGGSNQPQHF.

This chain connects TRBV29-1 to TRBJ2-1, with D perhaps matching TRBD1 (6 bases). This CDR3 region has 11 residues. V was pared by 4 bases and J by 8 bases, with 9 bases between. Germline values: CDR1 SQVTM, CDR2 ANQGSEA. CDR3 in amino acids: CSVGGGHEQFF. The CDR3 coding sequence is TGCAGCGTTGGAGGGGGACATGAGCAGTTCTTC.

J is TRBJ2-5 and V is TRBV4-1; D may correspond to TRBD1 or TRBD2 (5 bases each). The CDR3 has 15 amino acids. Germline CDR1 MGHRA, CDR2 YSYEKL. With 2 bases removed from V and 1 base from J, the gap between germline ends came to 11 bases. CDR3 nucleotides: TGCGCCAGCAGCCAACTCGGGACGATCCAAGAGACCCAGTACTTC. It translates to CASSQLGTIQETQYF.

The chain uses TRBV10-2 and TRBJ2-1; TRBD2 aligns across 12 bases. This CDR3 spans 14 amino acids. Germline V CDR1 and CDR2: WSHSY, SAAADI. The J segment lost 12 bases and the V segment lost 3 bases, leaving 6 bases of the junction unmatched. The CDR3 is CASSDPLAGGAQFF. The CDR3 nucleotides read TGCGCCAGCAGTGACCCGCTAGCGGGAGGGGCGCAGTTCTTC.

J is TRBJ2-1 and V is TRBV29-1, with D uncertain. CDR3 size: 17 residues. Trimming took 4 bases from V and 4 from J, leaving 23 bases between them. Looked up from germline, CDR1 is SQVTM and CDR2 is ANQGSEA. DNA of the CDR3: TGCAGCGTTGTAGGCGGAAAGGCATACCGGATATACAATGAGCAGTTCTTC. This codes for CSVVGGKAYRIYNEQFF.

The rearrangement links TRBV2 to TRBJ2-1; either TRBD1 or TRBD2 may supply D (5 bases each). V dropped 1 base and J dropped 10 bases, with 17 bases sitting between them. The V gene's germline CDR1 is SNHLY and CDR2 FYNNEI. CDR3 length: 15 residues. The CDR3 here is CASSEGPRGSWEQFF. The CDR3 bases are TGTGCCAGCAGTGAAGGACCCCGGGGCTCATGGGAGCAGTTCTTC.

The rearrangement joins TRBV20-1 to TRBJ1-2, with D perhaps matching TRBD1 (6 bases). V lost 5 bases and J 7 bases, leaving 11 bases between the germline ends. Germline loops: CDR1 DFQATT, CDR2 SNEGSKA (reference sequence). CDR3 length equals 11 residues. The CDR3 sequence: CSAAGGGGYTF. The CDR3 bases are TGCAGTGCTGCGGGGGGCGGTGGCTACACCTTC.

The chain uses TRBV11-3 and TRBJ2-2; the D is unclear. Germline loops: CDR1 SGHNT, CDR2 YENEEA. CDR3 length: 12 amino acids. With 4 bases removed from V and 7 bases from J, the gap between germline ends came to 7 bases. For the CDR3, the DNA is TGTGCCAGCAGCTCTGTTGGCGGGGAGCTGTTTTTT. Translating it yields CASSSVGGELFF.

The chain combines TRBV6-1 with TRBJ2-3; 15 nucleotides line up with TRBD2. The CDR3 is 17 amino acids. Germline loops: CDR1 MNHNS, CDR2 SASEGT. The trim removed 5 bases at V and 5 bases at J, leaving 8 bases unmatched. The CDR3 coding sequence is TGTGCCAGCAGTCAAGGACTAGCGGGGGGGCATGTAGATACGCAGTATTTT. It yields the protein CASSQGLAGGHVDTQYF.